This TCR beta chain originates from a study of blood T cell repertoires in COVID-19. Germline values: CDR1 SGHRS, CDR2 YFSETQ. V was clipped by 1 base and J by 0 bases; unmatched bases: 4. The CDR3 contains 16 residues. In the authors' workflow: Estimates of nucleated cell counts were drawn from the amplification of reference gene primers. The table came from immunoSEQ multiplex PCR; TCRdb's copy has only in-frame clones and leaves some out. The D gene and trimming were derived from the DNA, and the V and J assignments and clone size from that table. The data contain around 250,000 clones, approximately 82% of them singletons. The study recruited people aged roughly 18 to 95 years across 20 to 30 US areas. In Cohort 3, a recovered donor had either two negative PCRs, clearance, or symptom resolution.

Sample: PBMCs or T cells enriched from blood (not recorded which). The V call is TRBV5-1, the J call TRBJ2-3, with TRBD2 matching 8 bases. This TCR was recovered from a man aged 40-55 years who had recovered from COVID-19. The CDR3 is CASSLLRGASTDTQYF. The CDR3 nucleotides read TGCGCCAGCAGCTTGTTGCGGGGGGCTAGCACAGATACGCAGTATTTT.